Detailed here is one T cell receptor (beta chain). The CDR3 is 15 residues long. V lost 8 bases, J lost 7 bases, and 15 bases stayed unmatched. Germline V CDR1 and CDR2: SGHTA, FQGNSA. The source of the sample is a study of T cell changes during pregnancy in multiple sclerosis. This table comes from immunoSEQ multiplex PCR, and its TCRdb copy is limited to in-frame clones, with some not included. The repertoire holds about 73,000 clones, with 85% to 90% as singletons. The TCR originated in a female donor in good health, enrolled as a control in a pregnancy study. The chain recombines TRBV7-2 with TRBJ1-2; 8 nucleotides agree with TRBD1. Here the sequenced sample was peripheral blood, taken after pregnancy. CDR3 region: CASLGGQGGRSGYTF. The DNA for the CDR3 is TGTGCCAGCCTAGGAGGACAGGGCGGAAGGAGTGGCTACACCTTC.